The clone carrying this T cell receptor (beta chain) was detected only a few times. Indicated time point: sample taken at primary tumor resection. The data were taken from a study of spatial heterogeneity in lung cancer. The CDR3 spans 17 residues. Germline values: CDR1 MNHGY, CDR2 SVAAGI. V dropped 5 bases and J dropped 1; count of bases not matched to a gene: 8. TCRdb re-called the 5' RACE reads with MiXCR, one entry per CDR3 protein. The table has thousands of distinct CDR3 sequences, 9.8% seen once. This TCR was sampled from a male donor with early-stage non-small cell lung cancer. The sequencing here drew on normal lung tissue next to the tumor, taken at surgery. The chain combines TRBV6-9 with TRBJ2-7; 13 bases are shared with TRBD2. CDR3 nucleotide sequence: TGTGCCAGCAGTCATCCGGGACTAGCGGGAATTTCCTACGAGCAGTACTTC. This gives the protein CASSHPGLAGISYEQYF.